The clone carrying this T cell receptor beta chain was recorded a few times. Participant-reported clinical history was the basis for cohort assignment. This sample was included in a study of blood T cell repertoires in COVID-19. Study in general: There were acute and convalescent COVID-19 samples, and they came from the United States, Italy and Spain. The analysed material was cDNA or gDNA that came from T cells, B-cell-depleted T cells, or PBMCs.

Trimming pared 9 bases from V and 0 bases from J, leaving 11 bases between. Germline CDR1 is LNHDA and CDR2 is SQIVND (reference sequence). This CDR3 is built from 13 residues. Original processing notes: Estimation of nucleated cell counts was performed using reference gene primer amplification. Repertoires were generated with immunoSEQ multiplex PCR, while TCRdb's copy carries only in-frame clones and drops some. V, J and clone size are those of that table, while D and trimming were read from the DNA. This sample has 150,000 or so clones, with roughly 79% found just once. The chain recombines TRBV19 with TRBJ1-1; weak D call: TRBD1 (6 bases). The sample comprised PBMCs or T cells enriched from blood (not recorded which). The TCR originated in a woman aged 45-60 years who had recovered from COVID-19. The CDR3 bases are TGTGCCAGCGGACAGACCTTGAACACTGAAGCTTTCTTT. It yields the protein CASGQTLNTEAFF.